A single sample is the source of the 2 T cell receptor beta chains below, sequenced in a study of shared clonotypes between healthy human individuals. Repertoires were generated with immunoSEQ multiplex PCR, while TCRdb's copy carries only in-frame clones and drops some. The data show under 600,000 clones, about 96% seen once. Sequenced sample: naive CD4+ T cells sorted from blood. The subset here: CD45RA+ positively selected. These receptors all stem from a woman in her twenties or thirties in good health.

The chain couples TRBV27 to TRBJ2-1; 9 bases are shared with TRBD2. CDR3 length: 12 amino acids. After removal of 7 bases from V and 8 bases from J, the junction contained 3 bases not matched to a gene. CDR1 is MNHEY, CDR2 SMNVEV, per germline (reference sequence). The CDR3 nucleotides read TGTGCCAGCACCTCTAGCGGGGATGAGCAGTTCTTC. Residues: CASTSSGDEQFF.

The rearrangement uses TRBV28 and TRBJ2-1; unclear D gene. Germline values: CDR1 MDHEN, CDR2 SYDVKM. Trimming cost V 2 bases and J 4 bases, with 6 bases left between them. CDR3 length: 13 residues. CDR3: CASSLGPYNEQFF. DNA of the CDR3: TGTGCCAGCAGTTTAGGCCCTTACAATGAGCAGTTCTTC. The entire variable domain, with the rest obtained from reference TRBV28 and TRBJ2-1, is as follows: DVKVTQSSRYLVKRTGEKVFLECVQDMDHENMFWYRQDPGLGLRLIYFSYDVKMKEKGDIPEGYSVSREKKERFSLILESASTNQTSMYLCASSLGPYNEQFFGPGTRLTVL.